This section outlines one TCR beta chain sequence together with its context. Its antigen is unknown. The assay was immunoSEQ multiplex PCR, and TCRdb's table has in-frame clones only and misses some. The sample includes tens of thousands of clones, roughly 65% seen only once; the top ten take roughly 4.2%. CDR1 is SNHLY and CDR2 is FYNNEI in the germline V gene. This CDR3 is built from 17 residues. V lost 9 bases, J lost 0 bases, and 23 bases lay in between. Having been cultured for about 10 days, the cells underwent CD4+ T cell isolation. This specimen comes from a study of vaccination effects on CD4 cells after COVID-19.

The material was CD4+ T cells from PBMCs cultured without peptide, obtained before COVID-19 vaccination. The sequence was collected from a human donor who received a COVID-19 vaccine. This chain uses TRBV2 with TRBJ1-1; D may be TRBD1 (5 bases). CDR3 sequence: CASLRQPLDRMNTEAFF. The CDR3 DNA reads TGTGCCAGTCTGAGACAGCCCTTAGACAGAATGAACACTGAAGCTTTCTTT. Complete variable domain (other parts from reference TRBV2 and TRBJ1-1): EPEVTQTPSHQVTQMGQEVILRCVPISNHLYFYWYRQILGQKVEFLVSFYNNEISEKSEIFDDQFSVERPDGSNFTLKIRSTKLEDSAMYFCASLRQPLDRMNTEAFFGQGTRLTVV.